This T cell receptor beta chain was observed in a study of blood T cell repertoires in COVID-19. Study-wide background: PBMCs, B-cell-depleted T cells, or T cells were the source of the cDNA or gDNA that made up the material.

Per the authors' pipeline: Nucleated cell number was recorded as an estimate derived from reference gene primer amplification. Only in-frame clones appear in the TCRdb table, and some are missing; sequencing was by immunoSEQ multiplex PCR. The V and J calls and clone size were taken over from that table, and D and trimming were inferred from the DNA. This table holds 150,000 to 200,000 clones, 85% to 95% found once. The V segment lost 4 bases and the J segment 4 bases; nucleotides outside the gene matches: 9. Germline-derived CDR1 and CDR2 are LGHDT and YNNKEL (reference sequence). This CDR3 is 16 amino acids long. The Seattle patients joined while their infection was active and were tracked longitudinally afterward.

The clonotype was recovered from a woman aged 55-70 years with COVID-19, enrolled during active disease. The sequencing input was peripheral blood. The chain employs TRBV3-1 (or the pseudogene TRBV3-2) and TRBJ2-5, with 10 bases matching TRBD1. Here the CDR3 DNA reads TGTGCCAGCAGCCTTCCGGGACAGGGGTTAGTAGAGACCCAGTACTTC. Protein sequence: CASSLPGQGLVETQYF.